A single sample is the source of the 10 T cell receptor beta chains below, sequenced in a study of regulatory T cells in long-lasting Graves disease. For TCR beta, libraries came from iRepertoire HTBI primers and Arm-PCR of CDR3 regions. TCRdb re-called the multiplex PCR reads through MiXCR, storing one row per CDR3 protein. The data show over 450,000 distinct CDR3 sequences, under 25% seen once. Time point denoted: persistent/refractory GD, antithyroid drugs over 5 years with positive TRAb. With RNA extracted from PBMCs as input, the TCR library was made. The sample was peripheral blood mononuclear cells (PBMCs), taken when the disease was refractory, from a patient treated with antithyroid drugs. These receptors were collected from a female donor with Graves disease.

Only a few counts were recorded for this clonotype. V is TRBV5-1 and J is TRBJ2-7; D unclear. CDR1 is SGHRS and CDR2 is YFSETQ in the germline V gene. V gave up 3 bases and J gave up 3 bases, with 10 bases separating them. The CDR3 is 13 amino acids. CDR3 sequence (DNA): TGCGCCAGCAGCTACACTCAAGGCTACGAGCAGTACTTC. The encoded protein is CASSYTQGYEQYF.

The sample holds many counts of this clonotype. The rearrangement links TRBV6-1 to TRBJ1-2; tentative D call: TRBD1 (5 bases). The V and J ends lost 6 bases and 1 base respectively, with 15 bases between them. CDR1 and CDR2 (germline): MNHNS, SASEGT. There are 15 residues in the CDR3. CDR3 protein: CASSPGQTDNYGYTF. The CDR3 region has the DNA TGTGCCAGCAGCCCTGGGCAGACAGATAACTATGGCTACACCTTC.

The rearrangement uses TRBV12-3 or TRBV12-4 and TRBJ1-5; D remains ambiguous. V was pared by 5 bases and J by 2 bases, with 19 bases between. CDR3 size: 17 residues. Here the CDR3 reads CASSGNRSDPRNQPQHF. The DNA for the CDR3 is TGTGCCAGCAGTGGAAACCGTTCGGACCCCCGCAATCAGCCCCAGCATTTT.

The chain links TRBV7-2 to TRBJ2-2; D perhaps matches TRBD2 (6 bases). The germline V gene has CDR1 SGHTA and CDR2 FQGNSA. This CDR3 spans 16 amino acids. V was shortened by 2 bases and J by 2 bases, with 12 bases between the two germline ends. CDR3 in amino acids: CASSLRRGSNTGELFF. The CDR3 coding sequence is TGTGCCAGCAGCTTACGGAGGGGCTCCAACACCGGGGAGCTGTTTTTT.

This clonotype was counted ten times or more. The genes are TRBV28 and TRBJ1-2; D possibly corresponds to TRBD1 (5 bases). Germline V gene sequence: CDR1 MDHEN, CDR2 SYDVKM. Trimming stripped 4 bases from V and 5 bases from J, with 20 bases between. The CDR3 has 16 residues. This CDR3 is CASSSPSPGPTYGYTF. As DNA, the CDR3 is TGTGCCAGCAGTTCGCCCTCCCCGGGACCCACTTATGGCTACACCTTC.

This clonotype appeared a few times. The rearrangement uses TRBV19 and TRBJ1-2; no reliable D call. The CDR3 has 15 residues. CDR1 and CDR2 from the germline V gene are LNHDA and SQIVND (reference sequence). Deletions cut 7 bases from V and 5 bases from J, with 20 bases between. CDR3: CASTSGPPSAYGYTF. CDR3 coding DNA: TGTGCCAGTACCAGCGGCCCGCCAAGCGCGTATGGCTACACCTTC.

This clonotype was counted a few times. This chain joins TRBV5-1 and TRBJ2-7; 7 nucleotides line up with TRBD1. The trim removed 2 bases at V and 7 bases at J, leaving 9 bases unmatched. Germline loops: CDR1 SGHRS, CDR2 YFSETQ. This CDR3 contains 14 residues. CDR3 nucleotides: TGCGCCAGCAGCTTAGGACAGGCCCGGACGGAGCAGTACTTC. Protein product: CASSLGQARTEQYF.

This clonotype has a count of ten or more. The gene calls are TRBV24-1 and TRBJ1-4; the match to TRBD1 covers 8 bases. This CDR3 region has 14 residues. Germline V lookup: CDR1 KGHDR, CDR2 SFDVKD. The J segment lost 4 bases and the V segment lost 12 bases, leaving 9 bases of the junction unmatched. CDR3 nucleotide sequence: TGTGCCCCAGCGCCCGGGACAGGTAATGAAAAACTGTTTTTT. It codes for CAPAPGTGNEKLFF.

J is TRBJ1-5 and V is TRBV19; no definite D call. The CDR3 is 13 amino acids. Germline assignment: CDR1 LNHDA and CDR2 SQIVND (reference sequence). The V gene lost 6 bases and the J gene lost 4 bases, with 10 bases spanning the gap. CDR3 DNA sequence: TGTGCCAGTAGCCCGGGGAAAAATCAGCCCCAGCATTTT. Encoded protein: CASSPGKNQPQHF.

This clonotype was detected a few times. The chain employs TRBV19 and TRBJ1-2; D ambiguous. The CDR3 is made up of 12 amino acids. V was trimmed by 5 bases and J by 7 bases, leaving 11 bases between them. CDR1 and CDR2 (germline): LNHDA, SQIVND (reference sequence). The CDR3 region is CASSRSAVGYTF. The CDR3 nucleotides read TGTGCCAGTAGTCGGAGCGCGGTTGGCTACACCTTC. Together with reference TRBV19 and TRBJ1-2, the CDR3 gives the full variable domain: DGGITQSPKYLFRKEGQNVTLSCEQNLNHDAMYWYRQDPGQGLRLIYYSQIVNDFQKGDIAEGYSVSREKKESFPLTVTSAQKNPTAFYLCASSRSAVGYTFGSGTRLTVV.